The present T cell receptor (beta chain) was sequenced within a study of shared clonotypes between healthy human individuals. Across the study: Plates per donor: three CD4 naive, three CD4 memory, two CD8 naive, one CD8 memory.

Study-wide results and limits: Estimated richness was generally greater in naive than memory subsets.

Trimming stripped 0 bases from V and 4 bases from J, with 13 bases between. Germline V CDR1 and CDR2: SGHDT, YYEEEE. The CDR3 covers 15 residues. Positively selected for CCR7, the CD45RO-negative cells used as naive CD8 cells excluded terminally differentiated effector memory CD45RA+ cells. TCRdb's copy holds only in-frame clones and misses some; the assay was immunoSEQ multiplex PCR. The data show millions of clones, 85% to 95% seen once. With respect to this clone: The antigen is undetermined.

The rearrangement joins TRBV5-6 to TRBJ1-2, with D perhaps TRBD1 (6 bases). This sequence originates from a man between 18 and 29 years old in good health. Some clones in this sample may be carry-over from other donors' samples. The material sequenced was naive CD8+ T cells from PBMCs. CDR3 loop: CASSLGVRGPYGYTF. The CDR3 coding sequence is TGTGCCAGCAGCTTGGGTGTCAGGGGCCCCTATGGCTACACCTTC.